This T cell receptor beta chain was captured by sequencing in a study of early T cells in non-severe SARS-CoV-2 infection. Notes on the study in general: VDJdb-based matching was biased toward anti-spike CD8 responses and missed private and CD4 specificities.

TCRdb passed the 5' RACE reads through MiXCR, listing each CDR3 protein once. The data hold over 25,000 distinct CDR3 sequences, with approximately 5% observed a single time. This clonotype was counted at least ten times. What it binds is unknown. The CDR3 is 12 residues long. Trimming cost V 0 bases and J 3 bases, with 0 bases left between them. Germline CDR1 SGHNT, CDR2 YYREEE (reference sequence). Sequencing used whole blood. This clonotype was obtained from an adult who was a healthcare worker with PCR-confirmed SARS-CoV-2 infection or an uninfected control (not recorded which). The J gene is TRBJ2-2, the V gene TRBV5-4; no definite D call. CDR3 residues: CASSLDTGELFF. The DNA for the CDR3 is TGTGCCAGCAGCTTGGACACCGGGGAGCTGTTTTTT.